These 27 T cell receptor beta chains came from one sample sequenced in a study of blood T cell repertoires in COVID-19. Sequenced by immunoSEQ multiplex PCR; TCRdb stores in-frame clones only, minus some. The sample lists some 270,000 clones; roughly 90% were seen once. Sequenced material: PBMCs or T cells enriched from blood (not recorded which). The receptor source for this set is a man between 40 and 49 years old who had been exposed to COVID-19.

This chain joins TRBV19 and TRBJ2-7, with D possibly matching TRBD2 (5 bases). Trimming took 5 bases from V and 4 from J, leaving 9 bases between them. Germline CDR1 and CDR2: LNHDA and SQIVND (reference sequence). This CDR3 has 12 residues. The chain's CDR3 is CASSAGLYEQYF. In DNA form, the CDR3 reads TGTGCCAGTAGTGCGGGCTTATACGAGCAGTACTTC.

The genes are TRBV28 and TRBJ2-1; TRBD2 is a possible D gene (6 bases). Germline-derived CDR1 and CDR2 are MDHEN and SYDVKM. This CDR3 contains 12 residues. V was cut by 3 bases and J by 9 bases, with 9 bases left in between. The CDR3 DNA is TGTGCCAGCAGTTTGATCGGGAGTGAGCAGTTCTTC. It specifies CASSLIGSEQFF. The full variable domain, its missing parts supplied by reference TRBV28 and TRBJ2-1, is DVKVTQSSRYLVKRTGEKVFLECVQDMDHENMFWYRQDPGLGLRLIYFSYDVKMKEKGDIPEGYSVSREKKERFSLILESASTNQTSMYLCASSLIGSEQFFGPGTRLTVL.

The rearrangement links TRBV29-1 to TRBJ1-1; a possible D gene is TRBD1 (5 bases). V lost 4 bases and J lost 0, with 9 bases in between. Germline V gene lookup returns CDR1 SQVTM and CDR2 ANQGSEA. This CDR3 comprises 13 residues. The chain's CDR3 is CSVGWGVNTEAFF. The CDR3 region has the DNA TGCAGCGTTGGATGGGGGGTGAACACTGAAGCTTTCTTT. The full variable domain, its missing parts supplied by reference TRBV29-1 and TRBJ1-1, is SAVISQKPSRDICQRGTSLTIQCQVDSQVTMMFWYRQQPGQSLTLIATANQGSEATYESGFVIDKFPISRPNLTFSTLTVSNMSPEDSSIYLCSVGWGVNTEAFFGQGTRLTVV.

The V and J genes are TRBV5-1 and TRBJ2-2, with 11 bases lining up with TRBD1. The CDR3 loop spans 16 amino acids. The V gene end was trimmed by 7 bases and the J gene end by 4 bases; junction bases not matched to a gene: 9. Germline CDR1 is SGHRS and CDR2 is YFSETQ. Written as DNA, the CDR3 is TGCGCCAGCGTCCCGGGACAGGGGGTTATCACCGGGGAGCTGTTTTTT. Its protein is CASVPGQGVITGELFF.

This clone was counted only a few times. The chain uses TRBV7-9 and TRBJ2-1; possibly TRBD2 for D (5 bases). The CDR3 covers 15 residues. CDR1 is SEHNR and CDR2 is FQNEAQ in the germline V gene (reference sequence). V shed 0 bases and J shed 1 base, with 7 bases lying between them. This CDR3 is CASSLAGVSYNEQFF. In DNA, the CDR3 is TGTGCCAGCAGCTTAGCGGGAGTATCCTACAATGAGCAGTTCTTC.

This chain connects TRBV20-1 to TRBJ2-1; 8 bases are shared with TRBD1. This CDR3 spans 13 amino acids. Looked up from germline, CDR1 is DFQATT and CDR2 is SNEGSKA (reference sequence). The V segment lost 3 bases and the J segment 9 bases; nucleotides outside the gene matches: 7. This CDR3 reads CSASKDRGPEQFF. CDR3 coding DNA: TGCAGTGCTAGTAAAGACAGGGGCCCTGAGCAGTTCTTC.

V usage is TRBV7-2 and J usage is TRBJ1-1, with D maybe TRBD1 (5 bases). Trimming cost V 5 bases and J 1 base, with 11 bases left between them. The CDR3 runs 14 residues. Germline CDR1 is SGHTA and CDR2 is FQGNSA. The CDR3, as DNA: TGTGCCAGCAGCAACTCAGGACAGAACACTGAAGCTTTCTTT. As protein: CASSNSGQNTEAFF.

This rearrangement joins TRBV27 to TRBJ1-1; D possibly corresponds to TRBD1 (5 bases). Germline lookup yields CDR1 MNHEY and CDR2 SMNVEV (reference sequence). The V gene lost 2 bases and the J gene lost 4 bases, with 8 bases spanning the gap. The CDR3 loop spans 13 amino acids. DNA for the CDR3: TGTGCCAGCAGTTTACAGGGTACCACTGAAGCTTTCTTT. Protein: CASSLQGTTEAFF.

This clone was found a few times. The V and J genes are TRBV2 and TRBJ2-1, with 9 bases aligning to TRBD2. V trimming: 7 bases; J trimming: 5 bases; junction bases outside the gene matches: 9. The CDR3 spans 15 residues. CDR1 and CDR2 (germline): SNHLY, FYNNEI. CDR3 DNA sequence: TGTGCCAGCACCAAACTAGCGGGCGTCAACAATGAGCAGTTCTTC. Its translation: CASTKLAGVNNEQFF.

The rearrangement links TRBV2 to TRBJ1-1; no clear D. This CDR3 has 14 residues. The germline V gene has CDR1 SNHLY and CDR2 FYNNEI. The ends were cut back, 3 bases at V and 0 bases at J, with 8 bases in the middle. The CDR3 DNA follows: TGTGCCAGCAGTGAGCGCGTATTGAACACTGAAGCTTTCTTT. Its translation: CASSERVLNTEAFF. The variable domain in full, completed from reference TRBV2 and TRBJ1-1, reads EPEVTQTPSHQVTQMGQEVILRCVPISNHLYFYWYRQILGQKVEFLVSFYNNEISEKSEIFDDQFSVERPDGSNFTLKIRSTKLEDSAMYFCASSERVLNTEAFFGQGTRLTVV.

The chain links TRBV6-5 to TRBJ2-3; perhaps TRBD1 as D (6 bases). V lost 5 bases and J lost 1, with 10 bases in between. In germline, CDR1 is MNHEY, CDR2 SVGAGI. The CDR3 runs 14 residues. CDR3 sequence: CASSTRTGTDTQYF. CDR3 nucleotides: TGTGCCAGCAGTACGCGGACAGGCACAGATACGCAGTATTTT.

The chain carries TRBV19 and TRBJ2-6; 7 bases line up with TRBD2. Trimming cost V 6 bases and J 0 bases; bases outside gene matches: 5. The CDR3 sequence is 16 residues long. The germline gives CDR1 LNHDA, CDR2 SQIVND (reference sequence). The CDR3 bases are TGTGCCAGTAGGATGGGACTACTCTCTGGGGCCAACGTCCTGACTTTC. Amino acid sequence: CASRMGLLSGANVLTF.

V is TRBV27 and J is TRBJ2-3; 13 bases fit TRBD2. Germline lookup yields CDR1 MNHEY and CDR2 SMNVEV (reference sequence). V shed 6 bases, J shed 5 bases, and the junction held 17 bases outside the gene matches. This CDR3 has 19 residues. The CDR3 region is CASRQYGLAGEPSEDTQYF. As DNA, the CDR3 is TGTGCCAGCAGGCAATATGGACTAGCGGGAGAGCCATCTGAAGATACGCAGTATTTT.

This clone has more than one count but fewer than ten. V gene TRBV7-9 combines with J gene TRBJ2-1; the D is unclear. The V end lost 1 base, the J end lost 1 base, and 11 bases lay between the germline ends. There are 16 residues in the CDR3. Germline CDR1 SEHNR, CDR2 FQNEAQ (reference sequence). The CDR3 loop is CASSLGVTPSYNEQFF. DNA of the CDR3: TGTGCCAGCAGCTTAGGAGTAACTCCGTCCTACAATGAGCAGTTCTTC.

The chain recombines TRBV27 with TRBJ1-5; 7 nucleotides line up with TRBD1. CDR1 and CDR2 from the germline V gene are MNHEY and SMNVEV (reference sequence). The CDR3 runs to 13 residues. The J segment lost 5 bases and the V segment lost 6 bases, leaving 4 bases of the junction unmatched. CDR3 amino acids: CASRTGDHQPQHF. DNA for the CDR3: TGTGCCAGCAGAACAGGGGACCATCAGCCCCAGCATTTT.

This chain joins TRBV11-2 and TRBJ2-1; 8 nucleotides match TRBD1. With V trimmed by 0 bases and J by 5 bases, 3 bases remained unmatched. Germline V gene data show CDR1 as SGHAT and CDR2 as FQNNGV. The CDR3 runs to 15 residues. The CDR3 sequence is CASSLDTGGHNEQFF. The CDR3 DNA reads TGTGCCAGCAGCTTAGATACAGGGGGACACAATGAGCAGTTCTTC.

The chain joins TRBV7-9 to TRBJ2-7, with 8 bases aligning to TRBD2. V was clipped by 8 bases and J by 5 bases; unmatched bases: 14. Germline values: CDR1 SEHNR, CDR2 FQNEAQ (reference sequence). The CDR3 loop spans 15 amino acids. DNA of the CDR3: TGTGCCAGCCAATCAGATGGGGGTAGCGGGAACGAGCAGTACTTC. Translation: CASQSDGGSGNEQYF.

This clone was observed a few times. The CDR3 DNA is TGTGCCAGCAGGCCGGGACAGGGGAACTATGGCTACACCTTC. Amino acid sequence: CASRPGQGNYGYTF. The rearrangement uses TRBV9 and TRBJ1-2; 10 bases map to TRBD1. V lost 5 bases to trimming and J lost 2 bases; unmatched junction nucleotides: 3. Germline V lookup: CDR1 SGDLS, CDR2 YYNGEE. The CDR3 is made up of 14 amino acids.

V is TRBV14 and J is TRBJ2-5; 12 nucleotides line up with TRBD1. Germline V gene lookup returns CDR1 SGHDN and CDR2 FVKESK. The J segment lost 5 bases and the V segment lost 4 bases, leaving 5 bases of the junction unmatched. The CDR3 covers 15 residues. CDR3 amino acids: CASSRGQGAGETQYF. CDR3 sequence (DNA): TGTGCCAGCAGCCGGGGACAGGGGGCTGGGGAGACCCAGTACTTC. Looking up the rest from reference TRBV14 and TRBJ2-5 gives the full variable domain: EAGVTQFPSHSVIEKGQTVTLRCDPISGHDNLYWYRRVMGKEIKFLLHFVKESKQDESGMPNNRFLAERTGGTYSTLKVQPAELEDSGVYFCASSRGQGAGETQYFGPGTRLLVL.

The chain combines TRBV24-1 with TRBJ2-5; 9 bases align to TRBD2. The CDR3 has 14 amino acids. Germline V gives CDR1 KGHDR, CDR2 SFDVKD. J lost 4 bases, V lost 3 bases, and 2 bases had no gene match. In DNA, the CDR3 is TGTGCCACCAGTGATGCGGGGGGGTTAGAGACCCAGTACTTC. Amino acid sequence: CATSDAGGLETQYF.

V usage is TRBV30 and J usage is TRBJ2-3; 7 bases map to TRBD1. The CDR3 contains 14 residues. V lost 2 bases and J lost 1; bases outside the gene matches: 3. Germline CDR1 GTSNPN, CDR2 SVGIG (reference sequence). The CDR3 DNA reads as TGTGCCTGGAGTCTAGACAGGGGCACAGATACGCAGTATTTT. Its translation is CAWSLDRGTDTQYF.

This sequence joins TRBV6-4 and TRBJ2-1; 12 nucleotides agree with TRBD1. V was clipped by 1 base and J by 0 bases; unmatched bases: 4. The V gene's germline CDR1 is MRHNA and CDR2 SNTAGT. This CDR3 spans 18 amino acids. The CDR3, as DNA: TGTGCCAGCAGTGACTGGGACAGGGGGCCTGGCTCCTACAATGAGCAGTTCTTC. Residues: CASSDWDRGPGSYNEQFF.

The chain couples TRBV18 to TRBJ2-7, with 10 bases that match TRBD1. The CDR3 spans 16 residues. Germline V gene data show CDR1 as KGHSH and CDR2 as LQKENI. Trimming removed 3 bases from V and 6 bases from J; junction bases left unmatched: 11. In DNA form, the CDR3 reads TGTGCCAGCTCACCTCTCTTTCTGGACAGGGGGGGCGAGCAGTACTTC. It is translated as CASSPLFLDRGGEQYF.

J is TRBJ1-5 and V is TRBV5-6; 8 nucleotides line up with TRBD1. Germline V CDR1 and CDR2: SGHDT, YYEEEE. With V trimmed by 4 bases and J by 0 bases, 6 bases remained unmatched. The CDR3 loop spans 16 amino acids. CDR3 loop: CASSVLTGDSNQPQHF. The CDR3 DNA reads TGTGCCAGCAGCGTCCTGACAGGGGATAGCAATCAGCCCCAGCATTTT.

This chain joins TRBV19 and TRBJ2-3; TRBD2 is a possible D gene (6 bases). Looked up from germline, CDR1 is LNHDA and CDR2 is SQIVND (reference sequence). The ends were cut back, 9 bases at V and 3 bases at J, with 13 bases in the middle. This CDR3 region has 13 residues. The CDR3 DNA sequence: TGTGCCAGCAGCGTCCTAGCGACAGATACGCAGTATTTT. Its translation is CASSVLATDTQYF.

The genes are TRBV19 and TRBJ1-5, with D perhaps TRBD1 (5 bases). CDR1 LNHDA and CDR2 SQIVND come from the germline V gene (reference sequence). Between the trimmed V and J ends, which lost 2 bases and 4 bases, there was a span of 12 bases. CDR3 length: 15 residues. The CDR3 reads CASSIRRGGNQPQHF. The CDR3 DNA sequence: TGTGCCAGTAGTATACGGCGGGGGGGTAATCAGCCCCAGCATTTT.

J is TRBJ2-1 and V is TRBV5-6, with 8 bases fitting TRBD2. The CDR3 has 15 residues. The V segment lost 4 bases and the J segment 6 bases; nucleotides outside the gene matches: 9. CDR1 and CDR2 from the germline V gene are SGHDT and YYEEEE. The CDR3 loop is CASSLLAGPLNEQFF. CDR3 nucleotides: TGTGCCAGCAGCCTCTTAGCGGGACCCCTCAATGAGCAGTTCTTC. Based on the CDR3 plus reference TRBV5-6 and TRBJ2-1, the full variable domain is DAGVTQSPTHLIKTRGQQVTLRCSPKSGHDTVSWYQQALGQGPQFIFQYYEEEERQRGNFPDRFSGHQFPNYSSELNVNALLLGDSALYLCASSLLAGPLNEQFFGPGTRLTVL.